This entry lists 21 T cell receptor beta chains sequenced from one sample in a study of blood T cell repertoires in COVID-19. Clones were sequenced by immunoSEQ multiplex PCR, and TCRdb holds only the in-frame ones, with some missing. The table includes 250,000 to 350,000 clones, 84% detected once. The sequenced sample was peripheral blood. These receptors were obtained from a human donor with COVID-19, enrolled during active disease. The donor label of this sample is uncertain.

Only one count was recorded for this clone. V is TRBV25-1 and J is TRBJ2-7; D is undetermined. V was pared by 3 bases and J by 2 bases, with 2 bases between. This CDR3 is 11 amino acids long. Germline V CDR1 and CDR2: MGHDK, SYGVNS. CDR3: CASSDTYEQYF. The CDR3 DNA reads TGTGCCAGCAGTGACACCTACGAGCAGTACTTC.

The chain couples TRBV5-6 to TRBJ2-2; 11 bases align to TRBD2. Germline CDR1 reads SGHDT; CDR2 reads YYEEEE. V trimming: 2 bases; J trimming: 4 bases; junction bases outside the gene matches: 7. The CDR3 contains 17 residues. The CDR3, as DNA: TGTGCCAGCAGCTTCTATAGCGGGAGGGCCCCCACCGGGGAGCTGTTTTTT. This codes for CASSFYSGRAPTGELFF.

The chain employs TRBV7-2 and TRBJ2-5; TRBD2 matches at 7 bases. The V segment lost 0 bases and the J segment 5 bases; nucleotides outside the gene matches: 3. CDR1 and CDR2 from the germline V gene are SGHTA and FQGNSA. The CDR3 has 14 amino acids. As DNA, the CDR3 is TGTGCCAGCAGCTTAGCGAGGGGAGGGGAGACCCAGTACTTC. This gives the protein CASSLARGGETQYF.

This chain joins TRBV3-1 (or the pseudogene TRBV3-2) and TRBJ1-1; a weak D match, TRBD1 (6 bases). V was pared by 4 bases and J by 3 bases, with 15 bases between. This CDR3 region has 15 residues. The V gene's germline CDR1 is LGHDT and CDR2 YNNKEL (reference sequence). CDR3 region: CASSPGGGGHTEAFF. The CDR3 coding sequence is TGTGCCAGCAGCCCCGGAGGGGGGGGTCACACTGAAGCTTTCTTT.

V and J are TRBV5-4 and TRBJ2-7; TRBD2 agrees at 7 bases. CDR3 length equals 14 residues. In germline, CDR1 is SGHNT, CDR2 YYREEE (reference sequence). Unmatched junction bases numbered 4, after V lost 4 bases and J lost 0 bases. In nucleotides, the CDR3 is TGTGCCAGCAGCCGGGGGGAGTCCTCCTACGAGCAGTACTTC. As protein: CASSRGESSYEQYF.

Only a few counts were recorded for this clone. The J gene is TRBJ2-1, the V gene TRBV11-2; no reliable D call. Germline CDR1 and CDR2: SGHAT and FQNNGV. V shed 6 bases and J shed 9 bases, with 15 bases lying between them. CDR3 size: 13 residues. CDR3 sequence: CASSSPRSIEQFF. The CDR3 DNA reads TGTGCCAGCAGTTCGCCGAGGAGCATTGAGCAGTTCTTC.

The J gene is TRBJ1-5, the V gene TRBV28; D uncertain. The germline V and J ends were trimmed by 3 bases and 2 bases, with 14 bases remaining between them. Germline lookup yields CDR1 MDHEN and CDR2 SYDVKM. The CDR3 spans 16 residues. The CDR3, as DNA: TGTGCCAGCAGTTTGATGAGGGTTTGGGGCAATCAGCCCCAGCATTTT. As protein: CASSLMRVWGNQPQHF.

V usage is TRBV2 and J usage is TRBJ2-7, with TRBD2 matching 7 bases. The germline gives CDR1 SNHLY, CDR2 FYNNEI. V dropped 6 bases and J dropped 7; count of bases not matched to a gene: 9. The CDR3 is 13 residues long. The CDR3 DNA reads TGTGCCAGCAGAACGGGGGGAGGGGATGAGCAGTACTTC. As protein: CASRTGGGDEQYF. Combining the CDR3 with reference TRBV2 and TRBJ2-7 gives the whole variable domain EPEVTQTPSHQVTQMGQEVILRCVPISNHLYFYWYRQILGQKVEFLVSFYNNEISEKSEIFDDQFSVERPDGSNFTLKIRSTKLEDSAMYFCASRTGGGDEQYFGPGTRLTVT.

The rearrangement joins TRBV5-1 to TRBJ2-3; 7 bases match TRBD1. The junction had 8 bases not matched to a gene; V was cut back by 4 bases and J by 3 bases. The CDR3 length is 15 residues. CDR1 is SGHRS, CDR2 YFSETQ, per germline. The CDR3 reads CASSVINRGTDTQYF. The CDR3 coding sequence is TGCGCCAGCAGCGTGATTAACAGGGGAACAGATACGCAGTATTTT.

The chain has TRBV19 and TRBJ1-6, with 9 nucleotides matching TRBD1. Germline CDR1 reads LNHDA; CDR2 reads SQIVND (reference sequence). V lost 5 bases, J lost 8 bases, and 10 bases stayed unmatched. CDR3 length equals 16 residues. The CDR3 is CASSPHGQGTHSPLHF. Written as DNA, the CDR3 is TGTGCCAGTAGTCCCCACGGACAGGGGACGCATTCACCCCTCCACTTT.

V and J are TRBV7-2 and TRBJ2-3, with TRBD2 as a possible D gene (7 bases). Germline V gives CDR1 SGHTA, CDR2 FQGNSA. The CDR3 is 15 residues long. V dropped 4 bases and J dropped 4 bases, with 15 bases sitting between them. CDR3: CASSSQGGGPDTQYF. CDR3 DNA sequence: TGTGCCAGCAGCTCCCAAGGGGGGGGGCCAGATACGCAGTATTTT. Complete variable domain (other parts from reference TRBV7-2 and TRBJ2-3): GAGVSQSPSNKVTEKGKDVELRCDPISGHTALYWYRQSLGQGLEFLIYFQGNSAPDKSGLPSDRFSAERTGGSVSTLTIQRTQQEDSAVYLCASSSQGGGPDTQYFGPGTRLTVL.

The chain couples TRBV29-1 to TRBJ1-2; 7 positions agree with TRBD1. With V trimmed by 1 base and J by 4 bases, 3 bases remained unmatched. CDR1 and CDR2 from the germline V gene are SQVTM and ANQGSEA. CDR3 length equals 13 residues. The CDR3, as DNA: TGCAGCGTTGAAGGACAGGGCATCTATGGCTACACCTTC. Amino acid sequence: CSVEGQGIYGYTF.

The genes are TRBV11-1 and TRBJ2-1; D not certain. CDR1 SGHAT and CDR2 FQDESV come from the germline V gene (reference sequence). V lost 1 base and J 6 bases, leaving 13 bases between the germline ends. This CDR3 has 15 amino acids. The CDR3: CASSLDIGAGNEQFF. In DNA form, the CDR3 reads TGTGCCAGCAGCTTAGATATTGGAGCCGGCAATGAGCAGTTCTTC.

On this clone itself: Distinct nucleotide sequences in the sample also encode this CDR3. The chain joins TRBV9 to TRBJ2-2; weak D call: TRBD1 (5 bases). Trimming shortened V by 0 bases and J by 7 bases, and 10 bases separated the two germline ends. The CDR3 consists of 14 residues. Germline CDR1 and CDR2: SGDLS and YYNGEE. The CDR3: CASSVGQGIGELFF. The CDR3 DNA reads as TGTGCCAGCAGCGTAGGGCAGGGCATCGGGGAGCTGTTTTTT.

The V gene is TRBV11-3, the J gene TRBJ2-7; 7 bases are shared with TRBD2. Looked up from germline, CDR1 is SGHNT and CDR2 is YENEEA. Trimming took 4 bases from V and 6 from J; bases not matched to a gene: 6. This CDR3 is 13 amino acids long. The CDR3 coding sequence is TGTGCCAGCAGCTCCCCCGGACTAGGCGAGCAGTACTTC. Protein sequence: CASSSPGLGEQYF.

The rearrangement uses TRBV19 and TRBJ1-3; maybe TRBD1 (5 bases). Germline CDR1 LNHDA, CDR2 SQIVND (reference sequence). The CDR3 has 16 amino acids. With 6 bases removed from V and 0 bases from J, the gap between germline ends came to 15 bases. CDR3 loop: CASRRDFLSSGNTIYF. The CDR3 DNA reads TGTGCCAGTAGGAGGGACTTTTTGAGCTCTGGAAACACCATATATTTT.

The chain carries TRBV29-1 and TRBJ1-1; 8 bases match TRBD1. The CDR3 is made up of 13 amino acids. CDR1 and CDR2 (germline): SQVTM, ANQGSEA. J gave up 1 base and V 5 bases, and 3 bases lay outside the gene matches. The CDR3 reads CSVSDRANTEAFF. In nucleotides, the CDR3 is TGCAGCGTTTCGGACAGGGCGAACACTGAAGCTTTCTTT.

The chain combines TRBV6-6 with TRBJ1-3, with 7 bases that match TRBD1. This CDR3 contains 16 residues. Germline CDR1 is MNHNY and CDR2 is SVGAGI (reference sequence). Trimming removed 0 bases from V and 4 bases from J; junction bases left unmatched: 6. CDR3 amino acids: CASSYSTGVGGNTIYF. In nucleotides, the CDR3 is TGTGCCAGCAGTTACTCTACAGGGGTCGGGGGAAACACCATATATTTT.

The rearrangement uses TRBV20-1 and TRBJ2-1; D not certain. Germline V gives CDR1 DFQATT, CDR2 SNEGSKA (reference sequence). Trimming took off 6 bases at V and 7 bases at J, with 10 bases between the two ends. The CDR3 runs to 11 residues. CDR3 residues: CSAPSKNEQFF. The CDR3 DNA is TGCAGTGCCCCAAGCAAGAATGAGCAGTTCTTC.

Here the CDR3 reads CASSKGLCRCPGIAVYEQYF. The CDR3 nucleotides are TGTGCCAGCAGCAAAGGCCTTTGTCGTTGTCCGGGGATTGCCGTCTACGAGCAGTACTTC. The V call is TRBV21-1, the J call TRBJ2-7; TRBD2, the D gene given by the table, was not confirmed from the DNA. TRBV21-1 is flagged as a pseudogene. This CDR3 is built from 20 residues.

V is TRBV12-5 and J is TRBJ2-1, with TRBD2 identical over 9 bases. Germline CDR1 reads LGHNT; CDR2 reads FRNRAP. J lost 9 bases, V lost 0 bases, and 15 bases had no gene match. The CDR3 is 18 amino acids. The CDR3 sequence is CASGLVTSGKGRYGEQFF. Written as DNA, the CDR3 is TGTGCTAGTGGTTTGGTGACTAGCGGTAAGGGGAGGTACGGTGAGCAGTTCTTC.